This T cell receptor beta chain was found in a study of cytomegalovirus exposure and HLA in healthy donors. Study overall: Most genotyped donors, roughly 80% of 300 to 400, had Caucasian-associated genetic ancestry.

A remark on this clone: Its antigen is undetermined.

Trimming shortened V by 5 bases and J by 3 bases, and 14 bases separated the two germline ends. The CDR3 extends over 14 amino acids. From germline, CDR1 is SGHTA and CDR2 FQGNSA. The study ran its PCR with 60 Vbeta and 13 Jbeta primers. This table comes from immunoSEQ multiplex PCR, and its TCRdb copy is limited to in-frame clones, with some not included. The table shows more than 95,000 clones, with around 75% occurring only once. Study results and limitations: Among immune exposure information, only CMV serostatus was available. TCR beta chains numbering more than 150 were designated cytomegalovirus-associated. The majority of TCR sequences were rare, yet some public TCRs appeared in many donors.

This sequence joins TRBV7-2 and TRBJ2-7, with D perhaps TRBD2 (6 bases). Material for sequencing was PBMCs. The receptor comes from a woman aged 45 to 65 in good health and CMV-seropositive. The DNA for the CDR3 is TGTGCCAGCAGCCCGTCGGGAGTCAACTACGAGCAGTACTTC. This codes for CASSPSGVNYEQYF. Supplemented by reference TRBV7-2 and TRBJ2-7, the full variable domain reads GAGVSQSPSNKVTEKGKDVELRCDPISGHTALYWYRQSLGQGLEFLIYFQGNSAPDKSGLPSDRFSAERTGGSVSTLTIQRTQQEDSAVYLCASSPSGVNYEQYFGPGTRLTVT.